The 2 T cell receptor beta chains reported below all come from one sample, sequenced in a study of blood T cell repertoires in COVID-19. TCRdb's copy holds only in-frame clones and misses some; the assay was immunoSEQ multiplex PCR. This sample has over 200,000 clones, with about 86% found just once. The sequenced material came from peripheral blood. These receptors originate from a man in his 60s who had recovered from COVID-19.

The chain uses TRBV24-1 and TRBJ1-1; possibly TRBD1 for D (6 bases). The CDR3 runs to 15 residues. Germline values: CDR1 KGHDR, CDR2 SFDVKD. Between the trimmed V and J ends, which lost 4 bases and 1 base, there was a span of 12 bases. CDR3 bases: TGTGCCACCAGTGACGCTAGGGGGGGGAACACTGAAGCTTTCTTT. It encodes CATSDARGGNTEAFF.

The rearrangement links TRBV5-1 to TRBJ1-4; no clear D. The CDR3 runs to 14 residues. Trimming left V 4 bases short and J 8 bases short, with 15 bases between. The germline CDR1 and CDR2 sequences are SGHRS and YFSETQ. CDR3 bases: TGCGCCAGCAGCACGGGAGGCGCTGGAGAAAAACTGTTTTTT. This codes for CASSTGGAGEKLFF.